This TCR beta chain was sequenced during a study of shared clonotypes between healthy human individuals. Study at large: CD4 naive cells filled three plates per donor, CD4 memory three, CD8 naive two and CD8 memory one.

Using 200 ng DNA, some 30,000 T cell genomes, the sorted-subset replicate PCRs were run. Produced via immunoSEQ multiplex PCR; TCRdb's table is partial and in-frame only. The sample consists of approximately 2,200,000 clones, 85% to 95% of them appearing once. Positive CCR7 selection of CD45RO-negative cells yielded the naive CD8 cells, and terminally differentiated effector memory CD45RA+ cells were excluded. Trimming took 6 bases from V and 8 from J; bases not matched to a gene: 9. The CDR3 has 14 residues. CDR1 LNHDA and CDR2 SQIVND come from the germline V gene (reference sequence). This chain links TRBV19 with TRBJ2-4; 8 bases agree with TRBD1. Sequencing used naive CD8+ T cells from PBMCs. This sequence was found in a man younger than 35 in good health. Some clones in this sample may be carry-over from other donors' samples. The CDR3 here is CASSLDRESDIQYF. The CDR3 DNA reads TGTGCCAGTAGCTTGGACAGGGAATCGGACATTCAGTACTTC.